This T cell receptor (beta chain) was found in a study of OX40 agonist ivuxolimab in advanced cancers. Across the study: Patients with prior anti-PD-1, anti-PD-L1 or anti-CTLA-4 therapy were eligible; 40% had some.

Overall study findings and caveats: The specificity for antigen of the expanded peripheral T cells was not determined.

This table comes from immunoSEQ multiplex PCR, and its TCRdb copy is limited to in-frame clones, with some not included. The data hold almost 35,000 clones, with roughly 79% observed a single time. There are a few counts of this clone. Antigen: not known. Other nucleotide sequences in the sample specify the same CDR3. Patients with autoimmune history or systemic immunosuppression were excluded. The sample here was CD4+ or CD8+ T cells sorted from blood, taken in a trial of the OX40 agonist ivuxolimab. The sequence came from an adult with an advanced solid tumor such as melanoma, head and neck, liver or kidney cancer.

CDR3 nucleotide sequence: TGTGCCAGTACCCCCCCCGGGACTGGGTGGACTGAAGCTTTCTTT. Its translation: CASTPPGTGWTEAFF. The J gene is TRBJ1-1, the V gene TRBV19, with D possibly TRBD1 on 5 matching bases. The CDR3 sequence is 15 residues long. Germline V gene lookup returns CDR1 LNHDA and CDR2 SQIVND (reference sequence). Trimming left V 7 bases short and J 5 bases short, with 20 bases between.